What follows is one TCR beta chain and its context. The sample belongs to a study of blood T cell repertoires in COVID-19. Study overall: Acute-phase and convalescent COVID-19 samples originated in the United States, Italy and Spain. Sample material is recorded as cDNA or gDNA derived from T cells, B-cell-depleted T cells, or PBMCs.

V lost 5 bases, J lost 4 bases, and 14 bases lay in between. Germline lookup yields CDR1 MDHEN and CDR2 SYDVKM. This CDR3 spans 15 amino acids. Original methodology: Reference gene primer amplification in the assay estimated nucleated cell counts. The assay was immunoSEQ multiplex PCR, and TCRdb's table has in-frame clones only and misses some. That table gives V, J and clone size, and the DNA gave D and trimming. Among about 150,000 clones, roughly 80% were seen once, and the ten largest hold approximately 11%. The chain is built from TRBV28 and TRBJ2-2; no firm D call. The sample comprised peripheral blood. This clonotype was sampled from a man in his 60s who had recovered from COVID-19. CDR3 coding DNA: TGTGCCAGCAGTCAATACGCAGTTGGCACCGGGGAGCTGTTTTTT. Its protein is CASSQYAVGTGELFF.